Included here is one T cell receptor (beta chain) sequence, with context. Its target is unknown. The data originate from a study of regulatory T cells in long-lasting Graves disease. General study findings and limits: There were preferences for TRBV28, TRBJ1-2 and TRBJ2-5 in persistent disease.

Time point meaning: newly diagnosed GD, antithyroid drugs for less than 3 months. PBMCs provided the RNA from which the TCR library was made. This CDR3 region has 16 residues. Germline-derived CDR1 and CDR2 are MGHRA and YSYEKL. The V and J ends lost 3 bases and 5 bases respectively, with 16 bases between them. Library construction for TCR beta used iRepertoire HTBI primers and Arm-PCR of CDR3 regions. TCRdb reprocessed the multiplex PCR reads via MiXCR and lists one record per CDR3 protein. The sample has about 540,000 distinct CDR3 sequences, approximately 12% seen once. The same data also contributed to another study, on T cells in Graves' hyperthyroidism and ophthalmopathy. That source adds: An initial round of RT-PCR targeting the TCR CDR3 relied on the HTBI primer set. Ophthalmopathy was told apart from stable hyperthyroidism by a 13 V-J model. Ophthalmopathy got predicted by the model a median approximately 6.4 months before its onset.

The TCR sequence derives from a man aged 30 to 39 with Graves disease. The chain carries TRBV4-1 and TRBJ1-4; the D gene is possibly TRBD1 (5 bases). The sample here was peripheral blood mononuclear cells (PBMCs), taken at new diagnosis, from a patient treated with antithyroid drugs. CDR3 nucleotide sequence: TGCGCCAGCAGCCACTTACCGGGGGGAGAAAATGAAAAACTGTTTTTT. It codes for CASSHLPGGENEKLFF.